The clone carrying this T cell receptor beta chain was observed once. This specimen belongs to a study of T cells in tuberculosis. The V end was cut by 8 bases, the J end by 3 bases, with 13 bases between. Germline V gene lookup returns CDR1 MNHEY and CDR2 SMNVEV (reference sequence). CDR3 size: 14 residues. Using immunoSEQ multiplex PCR, the repertoire was profiled, and TCRdb retains in-frame clones only, with some absent. The repertoire consists of tens of thousands of clones, with around nine tenths occurring once and the leading ten covering about a sixth. This receptor was identified in a donor between 10 and 29 years old with latent tuberculosis or without tuberculosis infection. Some clones in this sample may be carry-over from other donors' samples. The chain employs TRBV27 and TRBJ1-4, with a tentative D call TRBD1 (6 bases). Sequenced input: PBMCs. CDR3 in amino acids: CASGSGTPNEKLFF. The DNA for the CDR3 is TGTGCCAGCGGTTCCGGGACACCTAATGAAAAACTGTTTTTT.